This T cell receptor beta chain was sequenced for a study of T cell changes during pregnancy in multiple sclerosis. Profiling relied on immunoSEQ multiplex PCR, and the TCRdb table lists in-frame clones only, not all of them. The repertoire has 60,000 to 70,000 clones, more than 85% of them found once; the top ten carry around 1.4%. The sequence came from a female donor with multiple sclerosis, enrolled in a pregnancy study. The source was peripheral blood, collected in the second trimester of pregnancy.

CDR3 DNA: TGTGCCAGCAGTGAAGCCCAGGGTCTGTGGTATGGCTACACCTTC. Translating it yields CASSEAQGLWYGYTF. This rearrangement joins TRBV6-1 to TRBJ1-2, with D perhaps matching TRBD1 (5 bases). This CDR3 comprises 15 residues. Germline CDR1 MNHNS, CDR2 SASEGT. With 0 bases removed from V and 5 bases from J, the gap between germline ends came to 13 bases.